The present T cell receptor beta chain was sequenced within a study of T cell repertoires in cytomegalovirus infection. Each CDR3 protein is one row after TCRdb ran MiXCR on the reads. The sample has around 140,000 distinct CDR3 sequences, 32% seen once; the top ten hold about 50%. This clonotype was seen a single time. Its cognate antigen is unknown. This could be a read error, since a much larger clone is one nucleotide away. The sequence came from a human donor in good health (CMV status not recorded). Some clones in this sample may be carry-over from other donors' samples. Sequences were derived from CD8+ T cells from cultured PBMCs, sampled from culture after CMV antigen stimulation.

The CDR3 DNA follows: TGTGCCAGCAGTTTGGGACAGGGGGAGTCCTACGAGCAGTACTTC. Its translation is CASSLGQGESYEQYF. The V call is TRBV27, the J call TRBJ2-7, with TRBD1 matching over 11 bases. CDR3 size: 15 residues. Germline V gives CDR1 MNHEY, CDR2 SMNVEV (reference sequence). Trimming cost V 3 bases and J 1 base; bases outside gene matches: 2.